These T cell receptor beta chains were read from a single sample in a study of PD-1 blockade in classical Hodgkin lymphoma. Profiled with immunoSEQ multiplex PCR; TCRdb holds only in-frame clones, not every one. This repertoire shows 20,000 to 30,000 clones, approximately 80% found once; its top ten account for around a fifth. The specimen comprised peripheral blood mononuclear cells (PBMCs), sampled before the second cycle of nivolumab. These receptors originate from a human donor with classical Hodgkin lymphoma. CDR3s include the opening cysteine and the closing phenylalanine or tryptophan. Each record gives: CDR3 protein, CDR3 DNA, clone size, CDR3 length, D gene, V gene, J gene. A D gene is named only where the DNA matches it firmly. Not every row has a clone size; where given, it reads once, few, many or a size class.

CDR3: CASVSDEATQYF; DNA: TGTGCCAGCGTCTCGGACGAGGCTACGCAGTATTTT; size: NA; length: 12; D: NA; V: TRBV2; J: TRBJ2-3
CDR3: CASSLLAGEAHEQYF; DNA: TGTGCCAGCAGCCTACTAGCGGGAGAAGCCCACGAGCAGTACTTC; size: NA; length: 15; D: TRBD2; V: TRBV6-4; J: TRBJ2-7
CDR3: CATTGSPRLWEQYF; DNA: TGTGCCACTACAGGGAGCCCAAGGTTGTGGGAGCAGTACTTC; size: NA; length: 14; D: NA; V: TRBV28; J: TRBJ2-7
CDR3: CASSLERGSYEQYF; DNA: TGTGCCAGCAGCTTAGAGCGGGGCTCCTACGAGCAGTACTTC; size: NA; length: 14; D: TRBD2; V: TRBV7-8; J: TRBJ2-7
CDR3: CASSLSVAGGMNTQYF; DNA: TGCGCCAGCAGCTTGAGCGTTGCGGGAGGCATGAATACGCAGTATTTT; size: once; length: 16; D: TRBD2; V: TRBV5-1; J: TRBJ2-3
CDR3: CASSPDRATDTQYF; DNA: TGTGCCAGCAGCCCGGACAGGGCAACAGATACGCAGTATTTT; size: NA; length: 14; D: TRBD1; V: TRBV11-3; J: TRBJ2-3
CDR3: CASSVTGAPTYEQYF; DNA: TGTGCCAGCAGTGTTACAGGGGCCCCAACCTACGAGCAGTACTTC; size: NA; length: 15; D: TRBD1; V: TRBV28; J: TRBJ2-7
CDR3: CASSLGGGTKVGEQYF; DNA: TGTGCCAGCAGCTTAGGTGGCGGGACTAAGGTGGGCGAGCAGTACTTC; size: NA; length: 16; D: TRBD2; V: TRBV7-9; J: TRBJ2-7
CDR3: CASTPQVGGRAIEQYF; DNA: TGTGCCAGCACCCCCCAAGTGGGCGGGAGGGCAATCGAGCAGTACTTC; size: NA; length: 16; D: TRBD2; V: TRBV28; J: TRBJ2-7
CDR3: CATRRAGGSYEQYF; DNA: TGTGCCACCAGAAGGGCGGGGGGGTCCTACGAGCAGTACTTC; size: NA; length: 14; D: TRBD2; V: TRBV5-4; J: TRBJ2-7
CDR3: CASSRPNTEAFF; DNA: TGCGCCAGCAGTCGACCGAACACTGAAGCTTTCTTT; size: once; length: 12; D: NA; V: TRBV5-1; J: TRBJ1-1
CDR3: CASSWTSGSKTDTQYF; DNA: TGTGCCAGCAGTTGGACTAGCGGGAGTAAAACGGATACGCAGTATTTT; size: NA; length: 16; D: TRBD2; V: TRBV28; J: TRBJ2-3
CDR3: CASSQQNRVADTQYF; DNA: TGCGCCAGCAGCCAACAAAACAGGGTGGCAGATACGCAGTATTTT; size: few; length: 15; D: NA; V: TRBV4-1; J: TRBJ2-3
CDR3: CASRGAPRPPNTGELFF; DNA: TGTGCCAGCAGGGGCGCTCCTAGGCCCCCGAACACCGGGGAGCTGTTTTTT; size: NA; length: 17; D: NA; V: TRBV7-9; J: TRBJ2-2
CDR3: CASSLVQVGNTEAFF; DNA: TGTGCCAGCAGCTTAGTACAGGTTGGGAACACTGAAGCTTTCTTT; size: few; length: 15; D: NA; V: TRBV7-9; J: TRBJ1-1
CDR3: CAAGQKNTEAFF; DNA: TGTGCCGCCGGGCAGAAGAACACTGAAGCTTTCTTT; size: NA; length: 12; D: NA; V: TRBV2; J: TRBJ1-1
CDR3: CASSKELAGGLSYEQYF; DNA: TGTGCCAGCAGCAAAGAACTAGCGGGAGGGCTCTCCTACGAGCAGTACTTC; size: NA; length: 17; D: TRBD2; V: TRBV7-9; J: TRBJ2-7
CDR3: CVSVGGRGETQYF; DNA: TGTGTCAGCGTTGGCGGGAGGGGGGAGACCCAGTACTTC; size: NA; length: 13; D: TRBD2; V: TRBV2; J: TRBJ2-5
CDR3: CASSQLGPGELFF; DNA: TGTGCCAGCAGCCAGCTAGGTCCCGGGGAGCTGTTTTTT; size: NA; length: 13; D: NA; V: TRBV14; J: TRBJ2-2
CDR3: CAWSEGQGRNTIYF; DNA: TGTGCCTGGAGCGAGGGACAGGGCCGAAACACCATATATTTT; size: NA; length: 14; D: TRBD1; V: TRBV30; J: TRBJ1-3
CDR3: CASSSRTAGNTGELFF; DNA: TGTGCCAGCAGCTCCCGAACAGCAGGGAACACCGGGGAGCTGTTTTTT; size: NA; length: 16; D: NA; V: TRBV7-8; J: TRBJ2-2
CDR3: CASSQGTEGQRNF; DNA: TGTGCCAGCAGCCAAGGAACGGAGGGACAGCGTAACTTC; size: NA; length: 13; D: NA; V: TRBV4-2; J: TRBJ2-7
CDR3: CASSYSGLAGENEQFF; DNA: TGTGCCAGCAGTTACTCAGGGCTAGCGGGAGAAAATGAGCAGTTCTTC; size: once; length: 16; D: TRBD2; V: TRBV6-5; J: TRBJ2-1
CDR3: CASRRANSGNTIYF; DNA: TGTGCCAGCCGTCGGGCGAACTCTGGAAACACCATATATTTT; size: NA; length: 14; D: NA; V: TRBV2; J: TRBJ1-3
CDR3: CASSYGQRNTEAFF; DNA: TGTGCCAGCAGTTACGGACAGAGGAACACTGAAGCTTTCTTT; size: NA; length: 14; D: NA; V: TRBV6-5; J: TRBJ1-1
CDR3: CATSSRETYNEQFF; DNA: TGTGCCACCAGCAGCCGCGAAACCTACAATGAGCAGTTCTTC; size: NA; length: 14; D: NA; V: TRBV15; J: TRBJ2-1
CDR3: CASGLKGGETQYF; DNA: TGTGCTAGTGGTTTGAAGGGTGGAGAGACCCAGTACTTC; size: NA; length: 13; D: NA; V: TRBV12-5; J: TRBJ2-5